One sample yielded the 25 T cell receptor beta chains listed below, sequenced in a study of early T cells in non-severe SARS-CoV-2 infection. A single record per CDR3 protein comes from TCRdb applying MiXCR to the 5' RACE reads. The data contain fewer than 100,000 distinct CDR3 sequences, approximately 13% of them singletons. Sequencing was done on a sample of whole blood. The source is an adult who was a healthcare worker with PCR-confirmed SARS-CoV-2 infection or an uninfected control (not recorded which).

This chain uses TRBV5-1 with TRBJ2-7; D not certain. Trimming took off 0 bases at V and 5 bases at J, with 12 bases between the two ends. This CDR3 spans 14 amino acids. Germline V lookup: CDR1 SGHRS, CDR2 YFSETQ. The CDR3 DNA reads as TGCGCCAGCAGCTTGGGCCCCCGTAACGACGAGCAGTACTTC. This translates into CASSLGPRNDEQYF.

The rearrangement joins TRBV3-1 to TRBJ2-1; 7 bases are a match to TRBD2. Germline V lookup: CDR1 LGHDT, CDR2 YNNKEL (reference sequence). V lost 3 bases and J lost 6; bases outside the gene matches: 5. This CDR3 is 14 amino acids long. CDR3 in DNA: TGTGCCAGCAGCCAGGGGACTAAACGCAATGAGCAGTTCTTC. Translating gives CASSQGTKRNEQFF.

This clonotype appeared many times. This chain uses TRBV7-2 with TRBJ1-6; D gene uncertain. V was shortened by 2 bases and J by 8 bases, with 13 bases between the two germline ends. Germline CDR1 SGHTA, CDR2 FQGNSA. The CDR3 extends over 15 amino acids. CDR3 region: CASSLTPRGYSPLHF. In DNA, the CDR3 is TGTGCCAGCAGCTTAACGCCCCGCGGGTATTCACCCCTCCACTTT.

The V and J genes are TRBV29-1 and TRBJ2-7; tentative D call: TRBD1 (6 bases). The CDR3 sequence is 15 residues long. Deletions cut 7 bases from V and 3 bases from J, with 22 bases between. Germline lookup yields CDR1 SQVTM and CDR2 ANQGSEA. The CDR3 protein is CSAKTGPDRNYEQYF. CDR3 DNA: TGCAGCGCCAAGACAGGACCCGATCGTAACTACGAGCAGTACTTC.

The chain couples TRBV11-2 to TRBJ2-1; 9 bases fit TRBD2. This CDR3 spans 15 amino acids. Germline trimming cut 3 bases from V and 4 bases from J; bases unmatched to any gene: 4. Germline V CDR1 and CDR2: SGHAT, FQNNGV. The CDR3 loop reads CASSFSGGLYNEQFF. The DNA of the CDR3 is TGTGCCAGCAGCTTCAGCGGGGGGCTGTACAATGAGCAGTTCTTC.

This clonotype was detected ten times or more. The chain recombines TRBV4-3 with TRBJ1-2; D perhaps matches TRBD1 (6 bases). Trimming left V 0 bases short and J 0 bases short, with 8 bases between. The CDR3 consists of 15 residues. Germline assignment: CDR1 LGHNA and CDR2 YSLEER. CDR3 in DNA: TGCGCCAGCAGCCAAGAAAACAGGGCTAACTATGGCTACACCTTC. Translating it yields CASSQENRANYGYTF.

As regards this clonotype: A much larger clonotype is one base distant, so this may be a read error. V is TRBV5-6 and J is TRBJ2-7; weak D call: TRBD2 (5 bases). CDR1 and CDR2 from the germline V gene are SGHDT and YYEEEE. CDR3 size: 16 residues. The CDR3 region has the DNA TGTGCCAGCAGCCGTCCGGGGTCCAGCACCATCTACGTGCAGTACTTC. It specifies CASSRPGSSTIYVQYF.

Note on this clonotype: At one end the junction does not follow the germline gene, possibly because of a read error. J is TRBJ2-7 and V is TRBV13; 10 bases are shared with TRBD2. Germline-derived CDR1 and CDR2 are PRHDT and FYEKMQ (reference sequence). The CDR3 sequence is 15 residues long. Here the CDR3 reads CASSSAGGPLYKQYF. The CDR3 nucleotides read TGTGCCAGCAGCTCAGCGGGGGGGCCCCTCTACAAGCAGTACTTC.

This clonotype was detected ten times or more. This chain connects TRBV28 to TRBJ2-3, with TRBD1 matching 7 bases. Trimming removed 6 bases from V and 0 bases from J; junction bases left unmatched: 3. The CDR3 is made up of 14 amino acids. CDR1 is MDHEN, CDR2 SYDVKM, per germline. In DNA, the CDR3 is TGTGCCAGCAGCTTGGGACAGAGCACAGATACGCAGTATTTT. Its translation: CASSLGQSTDTQYF.

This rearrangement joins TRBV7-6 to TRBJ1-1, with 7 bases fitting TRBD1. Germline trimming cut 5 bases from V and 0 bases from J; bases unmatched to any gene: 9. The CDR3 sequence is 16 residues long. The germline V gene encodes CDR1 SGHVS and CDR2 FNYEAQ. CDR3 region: CASSPDRVGMNTEAFF. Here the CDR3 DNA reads TGTGCCAGCAGCCCCGACAGGGTAGGGATGAACACTGAAGCTTTCTTT.

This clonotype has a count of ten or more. CDR3 nucleotides: TGTGCCAGCAGGAAGACAGGGGAGGATACGCAGTATTTT. Translation gives CASRKTGEDTQYF. The V call is TRBV6-2 or TRBV6-3, the J call TRBJ2-3, with 8 bases lining up with TRBD1. The CDR3 sequence is 13 residues long. CDR1 is MNHEY and CDR2 is SVGEGT in the germline V gene. J was trimmed by 6 bases and V by 6 bases; bases with no gene match: 5.

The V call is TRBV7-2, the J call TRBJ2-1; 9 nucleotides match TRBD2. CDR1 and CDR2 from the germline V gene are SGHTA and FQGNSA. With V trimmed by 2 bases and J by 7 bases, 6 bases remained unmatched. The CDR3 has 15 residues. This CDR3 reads CASSLSRTSANEQFF. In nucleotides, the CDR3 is TGTGCCAGCAGCTTAAGCCGGACTAGCGCTAATGAGCAGTTCTTC.

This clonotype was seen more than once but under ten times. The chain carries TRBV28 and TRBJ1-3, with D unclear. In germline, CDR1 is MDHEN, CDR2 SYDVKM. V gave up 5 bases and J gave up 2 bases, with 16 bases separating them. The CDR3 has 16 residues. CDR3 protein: CASSIPGKITGNTIYF. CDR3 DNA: TGTGCCAGCAGTATCCCCGGGAAAATTACTGGAAACACCATATATTTT.

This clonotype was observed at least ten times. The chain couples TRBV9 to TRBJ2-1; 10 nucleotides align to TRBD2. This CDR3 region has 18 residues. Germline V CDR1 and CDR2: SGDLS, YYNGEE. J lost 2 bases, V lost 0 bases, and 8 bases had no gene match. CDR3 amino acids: CASSVASSGGRTYNEQFF. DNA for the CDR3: TGTGCCAGCAGCGTAGCTTCTAGCGGGGGCCGTACCTACAATGAGCAGTTCTTC.

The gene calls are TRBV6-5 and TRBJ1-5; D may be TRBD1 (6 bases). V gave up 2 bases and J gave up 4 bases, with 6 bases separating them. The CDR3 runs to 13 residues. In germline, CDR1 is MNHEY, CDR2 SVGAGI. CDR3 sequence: CASSYRGNQPQHF. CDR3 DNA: TGTGCCAGCAGTTACAGGGGGAATCAGCCCCAGCATTTT.

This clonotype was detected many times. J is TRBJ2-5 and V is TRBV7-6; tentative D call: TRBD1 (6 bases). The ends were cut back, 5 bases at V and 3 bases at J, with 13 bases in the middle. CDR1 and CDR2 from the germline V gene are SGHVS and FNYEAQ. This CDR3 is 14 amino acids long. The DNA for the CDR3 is TGTGCCAGCAGCCCCGGGACAATTAAAGAGACCCAGTACTTC. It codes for CASSPGTIKETQYF.

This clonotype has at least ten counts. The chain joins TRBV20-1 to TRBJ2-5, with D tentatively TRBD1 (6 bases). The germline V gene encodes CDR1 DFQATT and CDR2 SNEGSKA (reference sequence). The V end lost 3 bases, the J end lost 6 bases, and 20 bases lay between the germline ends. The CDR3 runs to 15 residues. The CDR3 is CSASGSTGQGKTQYF. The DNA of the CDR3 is TGCAGTGCTAGTGGGTCTACGGGACAAGGCAAGACCCAGTACTTC.

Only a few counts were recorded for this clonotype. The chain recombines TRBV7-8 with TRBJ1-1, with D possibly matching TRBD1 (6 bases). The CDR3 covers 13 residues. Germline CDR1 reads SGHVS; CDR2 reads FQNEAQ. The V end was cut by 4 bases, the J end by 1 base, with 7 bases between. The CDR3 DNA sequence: TGTGCCAGCAGCTCCAGGGGGAACACTGAAGCTTTCTTT. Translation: CASSSRGNTEAFF.

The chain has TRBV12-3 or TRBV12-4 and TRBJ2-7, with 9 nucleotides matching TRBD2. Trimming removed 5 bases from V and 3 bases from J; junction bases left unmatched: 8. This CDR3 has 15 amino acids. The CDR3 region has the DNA TGTGCCAGCAGTCCAGCGGGCGGGGGGGTCTACGAGCAGTACTTC. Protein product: CASSPAGGGVYEQYF.

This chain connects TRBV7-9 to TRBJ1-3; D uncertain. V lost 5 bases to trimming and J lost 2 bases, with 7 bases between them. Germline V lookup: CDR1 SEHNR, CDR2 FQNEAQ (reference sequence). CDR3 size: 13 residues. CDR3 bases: TGTGCCAGCAGCCCTAACCCTGGAAACACCATATATTTT. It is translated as CASSPNPGNTIYF.

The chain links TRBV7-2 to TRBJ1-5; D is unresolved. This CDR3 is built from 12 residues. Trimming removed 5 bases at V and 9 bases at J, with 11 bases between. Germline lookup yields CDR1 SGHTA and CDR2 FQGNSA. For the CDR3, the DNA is TGTGCCAGCAGCCCTAGTCCTGCGCCCCAGCATTTT. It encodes CASSPSPAPQHF.

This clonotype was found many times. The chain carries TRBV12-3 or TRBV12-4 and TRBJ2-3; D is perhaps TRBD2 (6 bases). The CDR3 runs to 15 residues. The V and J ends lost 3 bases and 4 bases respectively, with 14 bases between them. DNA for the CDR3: TGTGCCAGCAGTTTTTATCGTAGCGGCCCAGATACGCAGTATTTT. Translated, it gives CASSFYRSGPDTQYF.

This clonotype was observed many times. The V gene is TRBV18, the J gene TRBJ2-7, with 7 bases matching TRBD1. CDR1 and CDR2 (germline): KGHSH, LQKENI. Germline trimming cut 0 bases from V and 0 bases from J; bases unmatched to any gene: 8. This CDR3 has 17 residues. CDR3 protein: CASSPPNWDSSSYEQYF. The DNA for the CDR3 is TGTGCCAGCTCACCACCAAACTGGGACAGTAGCTCCTACGAGCAGTACTTC.

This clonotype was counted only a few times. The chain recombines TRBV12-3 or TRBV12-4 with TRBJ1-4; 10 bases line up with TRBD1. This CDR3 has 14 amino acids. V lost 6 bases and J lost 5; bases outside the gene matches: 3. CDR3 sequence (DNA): TGTGCCAGCAGCCCGGGACAGGGGAATGAAAAACTGTTTTTT. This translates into CASSPGQGNEKLFF.

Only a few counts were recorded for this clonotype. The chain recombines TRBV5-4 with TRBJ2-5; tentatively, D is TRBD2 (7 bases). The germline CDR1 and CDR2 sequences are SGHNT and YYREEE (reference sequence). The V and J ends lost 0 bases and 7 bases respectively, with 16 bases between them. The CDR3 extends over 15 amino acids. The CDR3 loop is CASSLAGGQGWTQYF. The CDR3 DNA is TGTGCCAGCAGCTTGGCGGGGGGCCAGGGGTGGACCCAGTACTTC.